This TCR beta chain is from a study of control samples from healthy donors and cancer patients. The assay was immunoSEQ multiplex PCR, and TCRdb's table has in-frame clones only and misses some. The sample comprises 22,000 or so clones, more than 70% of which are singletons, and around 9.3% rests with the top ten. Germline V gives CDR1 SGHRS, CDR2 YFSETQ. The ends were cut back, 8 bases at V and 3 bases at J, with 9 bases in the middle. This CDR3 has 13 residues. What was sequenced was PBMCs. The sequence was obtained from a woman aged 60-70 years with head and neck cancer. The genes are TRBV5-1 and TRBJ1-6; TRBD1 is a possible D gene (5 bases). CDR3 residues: CASRGVYNSPLHF. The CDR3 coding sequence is TGCGCCAGTCGGGGCGTCTATAATTCACCCCTCCACTTT. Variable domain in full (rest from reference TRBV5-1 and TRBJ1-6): KAGVTQTPRYLIKTRGQQVTLSCSPISGHRSVSWYQQTPGQGLQFLFEYFSETQRNKGNFPGRFSGRQFSNSRSEMNVSTLELGDSALYLCASRGVYNSPLHFGNGTRLTVT.